This T cell receptor beta chain is from a study of shared clonotypes between healthy human individuals. Across the study: Every donor yielded three CD4 naive, three CD4 memory, two CD8 naive and one CD8 memory plate. Study-wide points: At large depth, rarefaction still showed sorted-subset sequencing to be incomplete.

The data were produced by immunoSEQ multiplex PCR, yet TCRdb's version contains in-frame clones alone and is incomplete. The sample yields some 2,400,000 clones, approximately 96% seen once. Comments on this clone: The antigen is undetermined.

The germline V and J ends were trimmed by 1 base and 3 bases, with 10 bases remaining between them. The germline CDR1 and CDR2 sequences are MNHNS and SASEGT. The CDR3 runs 14 residues. The chain employs TRBV6-1 and TRBJ2-7, with D perhaps TRBD1 (7 bases). Input material: naive CD4+ T cells sorted from blood. The subset is: CD45RA+ positively selected. The sequence derives from a man aged 18-30 years in good health. CDR3 amino acids: CASSEGGTVYEQYF. The CDR3 DNA reads TGTGCCAGCAGTGAAGGCGGGACAGTCTACGAGCAGTACTTC.